This T cell receptor (beta chain) was identified during a study of metastatic and nonmetastatic thyroid tumors. On the study more broadly: Blood and tumor or nodule tissue repertoires from malignant and benign thyroid patients were compared.

This clone occurred a few times. The antigen is unknown. This clone may be a read error of a much larger clone one base away. This same CDR3 is encoded by further DNA sequences in the sample. TCRdb re-clonotyped the PCR reads via MiXCR. Of 30,000 or so clones listed, under 8% were seen once; the top ten hold about 45%. Each patient went into thyroid surgery without having received any treatment. Study-level results: Compared with benign nodules, malignant thyroid tumors were reported to have significantly higher TCR beta diversity in both blood and tumor.

The germline V gene encodes CDR1 SGHNT and CDR2 YENEEA. V lost 3 bases and J 1 base, leaving 11 bases between the germline ends. This CDR3 contains 15 residues. The material sequenced was blood. This sequence was found in a female donor with papillary thyroid cancer or a benign thyroid nodule (not recorded which). Some clones in this sample may be carry-over from other donors' samples. This sequence joins TRBV11-3 and TRBJ2-3; D tentatively reads TRBD1 or TRBD2 (5 bases each). This chain's CDR3 is CASSFGGDRTDTQYF. Here the CDR3 DNA reads TGTGCCAGCAGCTTCGGTGGGGACCGCACAGATACGCAGTATTTT.